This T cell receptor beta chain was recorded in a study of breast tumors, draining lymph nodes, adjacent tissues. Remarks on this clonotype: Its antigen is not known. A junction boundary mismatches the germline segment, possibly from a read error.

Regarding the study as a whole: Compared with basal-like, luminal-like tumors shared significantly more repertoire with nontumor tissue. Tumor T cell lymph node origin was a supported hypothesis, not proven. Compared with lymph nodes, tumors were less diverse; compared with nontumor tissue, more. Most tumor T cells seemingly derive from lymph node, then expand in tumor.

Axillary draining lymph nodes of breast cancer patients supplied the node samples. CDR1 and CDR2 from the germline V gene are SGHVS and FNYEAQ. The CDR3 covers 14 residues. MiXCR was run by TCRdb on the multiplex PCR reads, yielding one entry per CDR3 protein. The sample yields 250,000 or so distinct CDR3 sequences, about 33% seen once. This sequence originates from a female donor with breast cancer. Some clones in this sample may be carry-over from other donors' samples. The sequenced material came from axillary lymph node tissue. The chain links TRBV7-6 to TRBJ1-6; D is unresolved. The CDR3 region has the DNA TGTTCCAGCAGCTCCGAAACTAGCTCATACGAGCAGTACTTT. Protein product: CSSSSETSSYEQYF. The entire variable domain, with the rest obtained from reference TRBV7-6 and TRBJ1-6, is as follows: GAGVSQSPRYKVTKRGQDVALRCDPISGHVSLYWYRQALGQGPEFLTYFNYEAQQDKSGLPNDRFSAERPEGSISTLTIQRTEQRDSAMYRCSSSSETSSYEQYFGNGTRLTVT.